The next 4 T cell receptor beta chains were all read from a single sample in a study of CD8 T cells in Susac syndrome. An amount of RNA that ranged from 0.5 to 1 ug was reverse transcribed with random hexamers. TCRdb redid the calling of the immunoSEQ multiplex PCR reads with MiXCR, one entry per CDR3 protein. This repertoire shows about 150,000 distinct CDR3 sequences, just under 95% found once; its top ten account for roughly 0.19%. The sample comprised CD8+ T cells from PBMCs. Receptors were obtained from a human donor with multiple sclerosis.

The V call is TRBV29-1, the J call TRBJ2-7; perhaps TRBD2 as D (5 bases). This CDR3 spans 14 amino acids. From germline, CDR1 is SQVTM and CDR2 ANQGSEA. V lost 4 bases and J 5 bases, leaving 18 bases between the germline ends. The CDR3 region has the DNA TGCAGCGTTGGGGGTCCGGGATCCCAGGACGAGCAGTACTTC. It specifies CSVGGPGSQDEQYF.

The rearrangement links TRBV24-1 to TRBJ1-1; D may be TRBD1 (6 bases). The V gene's germline CDR1 is KGHDR and CDR2 SFDVKD. The V end lost 3 bases, the J end lost 0 bases, and 7 bases lay between the germline ends. The CDR3 is 14 amino acids. In nucleotides, the CDR3 is TGTGCCACCAGTGATACAGGGATGAACACTGAAGCTTTCTTT. Translated: CATSDTGMNTEAFF.

The genes are TRBV7-9 and TRBJ2-7, with D hard to call. The CDR3 is 13 amino acids. CDR1 and CDR2 (germline): SEHNR, FQNEAQ (reference sequence). V gave up 0 bases and J gave up 5 bases, with 8 bases separating them. The CDR3 sequence is CASSLALSDEQYF. CDR3 bases: TGTGCCAGCAGCTTAGCCTTATCGGACGAGCAGTACTTC.

The rearrangement links TRBV12-5 to TRBJ1-2, with D perhaps matching TRBD1 (5 bases). The CDR3 consists of 15 residues. Per the germline V gene, CDR1 is LGHNT and CDR2 is FRNRAP. V dropped 5 bases and J dropped 7 bases, with 20 bases sitting between them. The CDR3 coding sequence is TGTGCTAGTGGTGGAACATCGGGCGGACATACTGGCTACACCTTC. It is translated as CASGGTSGGHTGYTF.